A selection of T cell receptor beta chains follows, all from one sample in a study of OX40 agonist ivuxolimab in advanced cancers. Assay: immunoSEQ multiplex PCR; the TCRdb copy retains only in-frame clones and omits some. This sample has roughly 40,000 clones; roughly 82% occur once, and the top ten carry less than 2%. Material: CD4+ or CD8+ T cells sorted from blood, obtained in a trial of the OX40 agonist ivuxolimab. Every receptor here comes from an adult with an advanced solid tumor such as melanoma, head and neck, liver or kidney cancer. CDR3s include the opening cysteine and the closing phenylalanine or tryptophan. The D gene is left open where the match is weak. Not every row has a clone size; where given, it reads once, few, many or a size class.

D,J,V,length,size,CDR3,DNA
TRBD1,TRBJ2-6,TRBV7-3,18,-,CASSYRQGASGPANVLTF,TGTGCCAGCAGCTACCGACAGGGGGCCTCAGGCCCCGCCAACGTCCTGACTTTC
TRBD2,TRBJ2-7,TRBV9,16,few,CASSPSWTSGSYEQYF,TGTGCCAGCAGCCCCTCCTGGACTAGTGGCTCCTACGAGCAGTACTTC
-,TRBJ1-4,TRBV7-9,19,few,CASSPSEQILPATNEKLFF,TGTGCCAGCAGCCCCTCTGAACAGATCCTACCAGCAACTAATGAAAAACTGTTTTTT
TRBD1,TRBJ1-2,TRBV5-1,14,once,CASSPGQVNYGYTF,TGCGCCAGCAGCCCGGGACAGGTTAACTATGGCTACACCTTC
TRBD1,TRBJ2-1,TRBV2,12,-,CASSSGQGGRLF,TGTGCCAGCAGCAGCGGACAGGGCGGGCGCCTCTTC
TRBD1,TRBJ1-6,TRBV19,13,-,CASTIDRDSPLHF,TGTGCCAGTACCATAGACAGGGATTCACCCCTCCACTTT
-,TRBJ1-1,TRBV28,14,-,CASSPNGAVTEAFF,TGTGCCAGCAGTCCGAACGGGGCAGTCACTGAAGCTTTCTTT
-,TRBJ2-2,TRBV25-1,15,few,CASSDSQHRAGELFF,TGTGCCAGCAGTGACTCCCAGCATCGGGCCGGGGAGCTGTTTTTT
TRBD1,TRBJ2-7,TRBV19,14,few,CASRGQGAGYEQYF,TGTGCCAGTAGAGGACAGGGGGCGGGCTACGAGCAGTACTTC
TRBD1,TRBJ1-5,TRBV30,13,few,CAQGQDSNQPQHF,TGTGCCCAAGGACAGGATAGCAATCAGCCCCAGCATTTT
TRBD1,TRBJ1-1,TRBV11-2,15,-,CASSLGAGGRELAFF,TGTGCCAGCAGCTTAGGGGCAGGGGGTCGCGAGCTGGCTTTCTTT
-,TRBJ2-7,TRBV5-1,14,-,CASSIDGSSYEQYF,TGCGCCAGCAGTATCGATGGGAGCTCCTACGAGCAGTACTTC
-,TRBJ2-5,TRBV28,13,-,CASSQSPEETQYF,TGTGCCAGCAGTCAATCCCCGGAAGAGACCCAGTACTTC
-,TRBJ2-7,TRBV6-5,12,-,CASSESRTRWNF,TGTGCCAGCAGTGAGAGTAGGACACGATGGAACTTC
TRBD2,TRBJ2-7,TRBV11-2,15,-,CASNLIAGHPYEQYF,TGTGCCAGCAACTTAATAGCGGGCCACCCCTACGAGCAGTACTTC
-,TRBJ1-3,TRBV27,15,-,CASSLNTGSGNTIYF,TGTGCCAGCAGCCTTAACACAGGGTCTGGAAACACCATATATTTT
-,TRBJ1-6,TRBV30,18,few,CAWSPRAWTNTNNSPLHF,TGTGCCTGGAGTCCCCGGGCCTGGACAAACACTAATAATTCACCCCTCCACTTT
-,TRBJ1-2,TRBV2,14,-,CASSELDSYYGYTF,TGTGCCAGCAGTGAATTAGACTCCTACTATGGCTACACCTTC
TRBD1,TRBJ1-4,TRBV5-6,18,-,CASSFSGTGNLGYEKLFF,TGTGCCAGCAGCTTTTCCGGGACAGGGAACCTCGGGTATGAAAAACTGTTTTTT
-,TRBJ2-1,TRBV14,17,-,CASSQTRGVINYNEQFF,TGTGCCAGCAGCCAAACCCGAGGGGTAATAAATTATAATGAGCAGTTCTTC
-,TRBJ2-5,TRBV5-1,15,few,CASSLLSDSQETQYF,TGCGCCAGCAGCTTGTTGTCCGACAGCCAAGAGACCCAGTACTTC
TRBD1,TRBJ1-2,TRBV11-2,15,-,CASSLETGGPSGYTF,TGTGCCAGCAGCTTAGAGACAGGGGGCCCTTCGGGCTACACCTTC